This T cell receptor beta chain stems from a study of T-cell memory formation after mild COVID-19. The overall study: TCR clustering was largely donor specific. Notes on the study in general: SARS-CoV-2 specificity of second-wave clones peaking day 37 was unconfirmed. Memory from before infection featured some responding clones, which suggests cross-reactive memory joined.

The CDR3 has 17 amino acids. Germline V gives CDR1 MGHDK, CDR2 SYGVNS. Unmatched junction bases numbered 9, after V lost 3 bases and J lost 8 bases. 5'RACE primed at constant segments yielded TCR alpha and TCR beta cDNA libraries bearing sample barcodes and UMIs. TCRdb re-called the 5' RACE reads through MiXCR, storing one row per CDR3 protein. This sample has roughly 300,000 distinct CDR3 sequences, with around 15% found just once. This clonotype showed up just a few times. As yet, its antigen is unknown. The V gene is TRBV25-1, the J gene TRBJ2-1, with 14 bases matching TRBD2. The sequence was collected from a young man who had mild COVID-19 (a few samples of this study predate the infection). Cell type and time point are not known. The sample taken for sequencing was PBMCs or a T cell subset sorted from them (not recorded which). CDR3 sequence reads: CASSDRLAGGSIDEQFF. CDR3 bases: TGTGCCAGCAGTGATAGACTAGCGGGGGGGAGTATCGATGAGCAGTTCTTC.